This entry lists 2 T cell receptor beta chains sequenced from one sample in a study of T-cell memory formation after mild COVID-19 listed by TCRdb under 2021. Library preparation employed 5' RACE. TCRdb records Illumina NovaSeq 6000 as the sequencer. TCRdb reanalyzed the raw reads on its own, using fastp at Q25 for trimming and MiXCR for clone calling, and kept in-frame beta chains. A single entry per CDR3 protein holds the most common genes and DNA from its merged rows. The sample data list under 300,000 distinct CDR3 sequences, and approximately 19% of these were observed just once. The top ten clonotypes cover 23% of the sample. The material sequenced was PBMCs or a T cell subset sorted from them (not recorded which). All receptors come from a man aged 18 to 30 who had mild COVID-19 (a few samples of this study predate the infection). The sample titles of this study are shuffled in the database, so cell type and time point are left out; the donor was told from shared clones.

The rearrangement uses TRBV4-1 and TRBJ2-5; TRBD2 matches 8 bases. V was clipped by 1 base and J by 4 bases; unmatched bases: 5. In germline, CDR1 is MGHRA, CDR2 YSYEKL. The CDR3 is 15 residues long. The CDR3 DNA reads TGCGCCAGCAGCCAAGTTCACCGGGGGGGAGAGACCCAGTACTTC. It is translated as CASSQVHRGGETQYF.

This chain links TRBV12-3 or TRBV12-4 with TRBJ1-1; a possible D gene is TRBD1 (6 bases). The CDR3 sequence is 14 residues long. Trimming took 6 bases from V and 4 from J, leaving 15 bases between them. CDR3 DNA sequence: TGTGCCAGCAGCCCCGACAGGACGGGCACTGAAGCTTTCTTT. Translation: CASSPDRTGTEAFF.